The rows below give T cell receptor beta chains drawn from one sample of a study of T cell responses to AZD1222 COVID-19 vaccine. Profiled with immunoSEQ multiplex PCR; TCRdb holds only in-frame clones, not every one. The sample yields about 40,000 clones, about nine tenths seen once. The specimen was peripheral blood, collected 28 days after the second dose of the MenACWY control vaccine. These receptors all stem from an adult who received the MenACWY meningococcal vaccine as a control. Both conserved end residues are part of each CDR3. The order of the fields is D gene, V gene, J gene, clone size, CDR3 DNA, CDR3 protein. D genes are given only for firm matches. Clone size is stated in some rows and not others, as once, few, many or a class when expanded.

d_gene: TRBD1; v_gene: TRBV28; j_gene: TRBJ1-2; abundance: NA; CDR3nt: TGTGCCAGCAGTCTGACAGGGCTCGGGTTACGCTACACCTTC; CDR3aa: CASSLTGLGLRYTF
d_gene: NA; v_gene: TRBV20-1; j_gene: TRBJ1-1; abundance: NA; CDR3nt: TGCAGTGCTAGTCGGGGCCCGAACACTGAAGCTTTCTTT; CDR3aa: CSASRGPNTEAFF
d_gene: NA; v_gene: TRBV6-5; j_gene: TRBJ2-1; abundance: once; CDR3nt: TGTGCCAGCAAGGTCCCATACAATGAGCAGTTCTTC; CDR3aa: CASKVPYNEQFF
d_gene: NA; v_gene: TRBV5-4; j_gene: TRBJ1-1; abundance: NA; CDR3nt: TGTGCCAGCAGCTTGGAACAGCACACTGAAGCTTTCTTT; CDR3aa: CASSLEQHTEAFF
d_gene: NA; v_gene: TRBV10-3; j_gene: TRBJ2-1; abundance: NA; CDR3nt: TGTGCCATCAGTGGGGTCGTCGGTGAGCAGTTCTTC; CDR3aa: CAISGVVGEQFF
d_gene: NA; v_gene: TRBV3-1/TRBV3-2; j_gene: TRBJ1-1; abundance: NA; CDR3nt: TGTGCCAGCAGCCAAGATGGAGCCGGGAGGTCGAACACTGAAGCTTTCTTT; CDR3aa: CASSQDGAGRSNTEAFF
d_gene: TRBD2; v_gene: TRBV2; j_gene: TRBJ2-7; abundance: NA; CDR3nt: TGTGCCAGCAGTGAACTGGGACTAGCGGGAGGTGGCGAGCAGTACTTC; CDR3aa: CASSELGLAGGGEQYF
d_gene: TRBD1; v_gene: TRBV7-9; j_gene: TRBJ1-3; abundance: NA; CDR3nt: TGTGCCAGCAGCTTACAGGGGGCCCGCTCTGGAAACACCATATATTTT; CDR3aa: CASSLQGARSGNTIYF
d_gene: TRBD2; v_gene: TRBV5-1; j_gene: TRBJ2-7; abundance: once; CDR3nt: TGCGCCAGCAGTTCGGGACTACCCTACGAGCAGTACTTC; CDR3aa: CASSSGLPYEQYF
d_gene: TRBD2; v_gene: TRBV28; j_gene: TRBJ2-3; abundance: few; CDR3nt: TGTGCCAGCAGTCATCCCTTAGCGGGAGCGGAAGATACGCAGTATTTT; CDR3aa: CASSHPLAGAEDTQYF
d_gene: NA; v_gene: TRBV28; j_gene: TRBJ1-2; abundance: NA; CDR3nt: TGTGCCAGCAGTGAAGGGACGGCTATTCTTGGCTACACCTTC; CDR3aa: CASSEGTAILGYTF
d_gene: TRBD2; v_gene: TRBV5-1; j_gene: TRBJ2-1; abundance: NA; CDR3nt: TGCGCCAGCAGCTTGACCTCCGGGACTAGCGGGAGTAATGAGCAGTTCTTC; CDR3aa: CASSLTSGTSGSNEQFF
d_gene: NA; v_gene: TRBV7-2; j_gene: TRBJ2-2; abundance: NA; CDR3nt: TGTGCCAGCAGCTTTGGAGCCCGCACCGGGGAGCTGTTTTTT; CDR3aa: CASSFGARTGELFF
d_gene: NA; v_gene: TRBV5-1; j_gene: TRBJ2-5; abundance: NA; CDR3nt: TGCGCCAGCAGCTTGGAGGGCAGGGTGGGAGAGACCCAGTACTTC; CDR3aa: CASSLEGRVGETQYF
d_gene: NA; v_gene: TRBV18; j_gene: TRBJ2-1; abundance: NA; CDR3nt: TGTGCCAGCTCACCGGGGGCCCTTACCTACAATGAGCAGTTCTTC; CDR3aa: CASSPGALTYNEQFF
d_gene: TRBD2; v_gene: TRBV3-1/TRBV3-2; j_gene: TRBJ2-7; abundance: once; CDR3nt: TGTGCCAGCAGCGAGCTAGCGGGGGGCCTCGAGCAGTACTTC; CDR3aa: CASSELAGGLEQYF
d_gene: NA; v_gene: TRBV28; j_gene: TRBJ1-1; abundance: once; CDR3nt: TGTGCCAGCAGTTTCGACAGACTTGAAGCTTTCTTT; CDR3aa: CASSFDRLEAFF
d_gene: TRBD1; v_gene: TRBV5-1; j_gene: TRBJ2-7; abundance: once; CDR3nt: TGCGCCAGCAGCCGACAGGGGGCCCACATCGAGCAGTACTTC; CDR3aa: CASSRQGAHIEQYF
d_gene: NA; v_gene: TRBV10-1; j_gene: TRBJ1-6; abundance: NA; CDR3nt: TGCGCCAGCAGTAAGGAGATCACGAATTCACCCCTCCACTTT; CDR3aa: CASSKEITNSPLHF
d_gene: TRBD1; v_gene: TRBV18; j_gene: TRBJ2-2; abundance: NA; CDR3nt: TGTGCCAGCGCAAGCAGGGGGCTGAGGACCGGGGAGCTGTTTTTT; CDR3aa: CASASRGLRTGELFF
d_gene: TRBD2; v_gene: TRBV27; j_gene: TRBJ2-1; abundance: NA; CDR3nt: TGTGCCAGCAGTTTGCGGGAGTTATACAATGAGCAGTTCTTC; CDR3aa: CASSLRELYNEQFF
d_gene: TRBD2; v_gene: TRBV28; j_gene: TRBJ2-7; abundance: NA; CDR3nt: TGTGCCAGCAGCACCGGGGGGACTAGCTGGGGCGAGCAGTACTTC; CDR3aa: CASSTGGTSWGEQYF
d_gene: TRBD1; v_gene: TRBV6-5; j_gene: TRBJ1-2; abundance: NA; CDR3nt: TGTGCCAGCAGTTACTCCGGGACAGTAACTAACTATGGCTACACCTTC; CDR3aa: CASSYSGTVTNYGYTF
d_gene: TRBD2; v_gene: TRBV7-9; j_gene: TRBJ2-3; abundance: NA; CDR3nt: TGTGCCAGCAGCGCAGCTAGCGGGGAAAGGGGAGATACGCAGTATTTT; CDR3aa: CASSAASGERGDTQYF
d_gene: NA; v_gene: TRBV10-2; j_gene: TRBJ2-1; abundance: NA; CDR3nt: TGCGCCAGCAGCGACATTTACAATGAGCAGTTCTTC; CDR3aa: CASSDIYNEQFF
d_gene: NA; v_gene: TRBV28; j_gene: TRBJ1-6; abundance: NA; CDR3nt: TGTGCCAGCAGTCTCAGCCGAATCGGCTCACCCCTCCACTTT; CDR3aa: CASSLSRIGSPLHF
d_gene: TRBD1; v_gene: TRBV10-1; j_gene: TRBJ2-7; abundance: NA; CDR3nt: TGCGCCAGCAGTGGACAGGGTTCCTACGAGCAGTACTTC; CDR3aa: CASSGQGSYEQYF
d_gene: NA; v_gene: TRBV5-6; j_gene: TRBJ2-1; abundance: NA; CDR3nt: TGTGCCAGCAGCCCGACTAGCTACAATGAGCAGTTCTTC; CDR3aa: CASSPTSYNEQFF
d_gene: NA; v_gene: TRBV27; j_gene: TRBJ2-7; abundance: NA; CDR3nt: TGTGCCAGCAGTTTAAGCAGAAACTCCTACGAGCAGTACTTC; CDR3aa: CASSLSRNSYEQYF
d_gene: NA; v_gene: TRBV7-9; j_gene: TRBJ2-7; abundance: NA; CDR3nt: TGTGCCAGCAGCTTAGCTGCGGGACTTACCTACGAGCAGTACTTC; CDR3aa: CASSLAAGLTYEQYF
d_gene: TRBD2; v_gene: TRBV6-5; j_gene: TRBJ2-1; abundance: NA; CDR3nt: TGTGCCAGCAGAACCGGGGGGAAGGTCCTCAATGAGCAGTTCTTC; CDR3aa: CASRTGGKVLNEQFF
d_gene: NA; v_gene: TRBV2; j_gene: TRBJ1-1; abundance: NA; CDR3nt: TGTGCCAGCAGTGAATCGGCGCTGAAAGCTTTCTTT; CDR3aa: CASSESALKAFF
d_gene: NA; v_gene: TRBV7-8; j_gene: TRBJ2-7; abundance: few; CDR3nt: TGTGCCAGCAGCACAGACGGAGGTTACGAGCAGTACTTC; CDR3aa: CASSTDGGYEQYF
d_gene: TRBD1; v_gene: TRBV2; j_gene: TRBJ1-5; abundance: NA; CDR3nt: TGTGCCAGCAGGGACAGGGGTCTGATGGGCAATCAGCCCCAGCATTTT; CDR3aa: CASRDRGLMGNQPQHF
d_gene: NA; v_gene: TRBV7-9; j_gene: TRBJ1-4; abundance: NA; CDR3nt: TGTGCCAGCAGCCAGTCGGATGCAACTAATGAAAAACTGTTTTTT; CDR3aa: CASSQSDATNEKLFF
d_gene: NA; v_gene: TRBV6-5; j_gene: TRBJ1-3; abundance: NA; CDR3nt: TGTGCCAGTTTGACAGGTCGCTCTGGAAACACCATATATTTT; CDR3aa: CASLTGRSGNTIYF
d_gene: NA; v_gene: TRBV28; j_gene: TRBJ2-1; abundance: NA; CDR3nt: TGTGCCAGCAGAGATACCCGGGCCTACAATGAGCAGTTCTTC; CDR3aa: CASRDTRAYNEQFF